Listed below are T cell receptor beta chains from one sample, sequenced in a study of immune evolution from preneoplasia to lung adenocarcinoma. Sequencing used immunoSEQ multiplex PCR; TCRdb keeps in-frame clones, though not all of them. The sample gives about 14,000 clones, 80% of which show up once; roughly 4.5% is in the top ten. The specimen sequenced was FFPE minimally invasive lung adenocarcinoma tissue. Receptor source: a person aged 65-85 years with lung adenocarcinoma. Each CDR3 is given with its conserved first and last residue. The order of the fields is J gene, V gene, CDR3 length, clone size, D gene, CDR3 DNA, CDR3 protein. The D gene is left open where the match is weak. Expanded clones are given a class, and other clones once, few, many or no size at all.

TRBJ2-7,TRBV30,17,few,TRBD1,TGTGCCTGGAGTGTAAGAGTCGGGACAGTCCCTTCCTACGAGCAGTACTTC,CAWSVRVGTVPSYEQYF
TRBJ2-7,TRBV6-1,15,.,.,TGTGCCAGCAGTGAAGCGGGGGCGGGGACCTACGAGCAGTACTTC,CASSEAGAGTYEQYF
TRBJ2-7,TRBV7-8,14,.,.,TGTGCCAGCATTGCTCAGCTACACTCCTACGAGCAGTACTTC,CASIAQLHSYEQYF
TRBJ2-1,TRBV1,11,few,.,TGCACCAGCAGCGTCGGGACTCAGCAGTTCTTC,CTSSVGTQQFF
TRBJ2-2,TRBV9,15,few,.,TGTGCCAGCAGCGTAGAGGGGCTGCGGGCCGGGGAGCTGTTTTTT,CASSVEGLRAGELFF
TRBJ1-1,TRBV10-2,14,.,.,TGCGCCAGCACGACTGGGACTTCGAACACTGAAGCTTTCTTT,CASTTGTSNTEAFF
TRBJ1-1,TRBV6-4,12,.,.,TGTGCCAGCAGTCCACCGAACACTGAAGCTTTCTTT,CASSPPNTEAFF
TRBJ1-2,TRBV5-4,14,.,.,TGTGCCAGCACCCCGGGAATCGGCTACTATGGCTACACCTTC,CASTPGIGYYGYTF
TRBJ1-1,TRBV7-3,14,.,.,TGTGCCAGCAGCCTCGGGGGGGGCGCCTCTGAAGCTTTCTTT,CASSLGGGASEAFF
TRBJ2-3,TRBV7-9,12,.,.,TGTGCCAGCAGCCAAATCATTGATACGCAGTATTTT,CASSQIIDTQYF
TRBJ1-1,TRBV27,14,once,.,TGTGCCAGCAGTTTATCGGGGCAGAACACTGAAGCTTTCTTT,CASSLSGQNTEAFF
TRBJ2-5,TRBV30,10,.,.,TGTGCCTGGAGTGTCAAGGAGCAGTACTTC,CAWSVKEQYF
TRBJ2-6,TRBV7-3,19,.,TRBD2,TGTGCCAGCAGCTTAAGGGGACTAGCGGGAGTAGGCGGGGCCAACGTCCTGACTTTC,CASSLRGLAGVGGANVLTF
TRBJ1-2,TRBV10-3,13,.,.,TGTGCCATCAGGACAGCGGTAGCCTATGGCTACACCTTC,CAIRTAVAYGYTF
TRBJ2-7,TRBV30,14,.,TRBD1,TGTGCCTGGATTTCGGGACAGGGTAGCTACGAGCAGTACTTC,CAWISGQGSYEQYF
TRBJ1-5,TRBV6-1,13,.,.,TGTGCCAGCACTACCGGTGGAAATCAGCCCCAGCATTTT,CASTTGGNQPQHF
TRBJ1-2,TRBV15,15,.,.,TGTGCCACCAGCAGTGGATTGGGGACGGCATATGGCTACACCTTC,CATSSGLGTAYGYTF
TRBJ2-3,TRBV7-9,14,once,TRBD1,TGTGCCAGCACCAGACAGGGGAGAGCAGATACGCAGTATTTT,CASTRQGRADTQYF
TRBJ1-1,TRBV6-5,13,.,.,TGTGCCAGCAAAGTGCCAGGGAACACTGAAGCTTTCTTT,CASKVPGNTEAFF
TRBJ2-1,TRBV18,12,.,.,TGTGCCAGCTCACCGGGAGAGGATGAGCAGTTCTTC,CASSPGEDEQFF
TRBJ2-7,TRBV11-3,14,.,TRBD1,TGTGCCAGCAGCTTAGAACAGGGGGCCGGGGAGCAGTACTTC,CASSLEQGAGEQYF
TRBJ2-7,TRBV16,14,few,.,TGTGCCAGCAGCCAATCCGGCAGCTCCTACGAGCAGTACTTC,CASSQSGSSYEQYF
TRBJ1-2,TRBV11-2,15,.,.,TGTGCCAGCAGCTTAACCGAGGGCGCGAACGATGGCTACACCTTC,CASSLTEGANDGYTF
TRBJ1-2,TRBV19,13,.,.,TGTGCCAGTAGCTCGGGACTGAACTATGGCTACACCTTC,CASSSGLNYGYTF
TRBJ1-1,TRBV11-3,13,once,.,TGTGCCAGCAGCTCAGGCGGGAACACTGAAGCTTTCTTT,CASSSGGNTEAFF
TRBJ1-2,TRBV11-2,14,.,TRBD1,TGTGCCAGCAGCTTTGGGACAGGGTACTATGGCTACACCTTC,CASSFGTGYYGYTF
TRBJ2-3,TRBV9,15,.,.,TGTGCCAGCAGCGTAGATTCCCTTAGCACAGATACGCAGTATTTT,CASSVDSLSTDTQYF
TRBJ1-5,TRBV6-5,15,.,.,TGTGCCAGCAGTTCTCACGCAGGGGGCAATCAGCCCCAGCATTTT,CASSSHAGGNQPQHF
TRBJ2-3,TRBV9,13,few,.,TGTGCCAGCAATCTAGGGGAGACGGATACGCAGTATTTT,CASNLGETDTQYF
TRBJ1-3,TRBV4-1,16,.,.,TGCGCCAGCAGCTCACAGGGAGGGGAATTCAGAAACACCATATATTTT,CASSSQGGEFRNTIYF
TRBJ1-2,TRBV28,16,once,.,TGTGCCAGCAGTCATAGGGGGGTCGGCGTGAACTATGGCTACACCTTC,CASSHRGVGVNYGYTF
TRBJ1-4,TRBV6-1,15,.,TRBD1,TGTGCCAGCAGTATACAGGGGGCGCCGGATGAAAAACTGTTTTTT,CASSIQGAPDEKLFF
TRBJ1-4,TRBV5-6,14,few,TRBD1,TGTGCCAGCAGCTTTAAGGGGGCTGATGAAAAACTGTTTTTT,CASSFKGADEKLFF
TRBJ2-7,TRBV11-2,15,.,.,TGTGCCAGCAGCTTGGGCAGGACACAGACCTACGAGCAGTACTTC,CASSLGRTQTYEQYF
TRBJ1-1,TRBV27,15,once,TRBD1,TGTGCCAGCAGTCAAGCGACAGGGGTTGAGACTGAAGCTTTCTTT,CASSQATGVETEAFF
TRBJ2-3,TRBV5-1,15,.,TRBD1,TGCGCCAGCAGCCGGGACAGGGGATCGGAAGATACGCAGTATTTT,CASSRDRGSEDTQYF
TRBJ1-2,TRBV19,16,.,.,TGTGCCAGTAGTATCTTCCCCAGCGGGAGTTACTATGGCTACACCTTC,CASSIFPSGSYYGYTF
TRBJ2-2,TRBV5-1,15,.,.,TGCGCCAGCAGCTTGTCCGGGAGCGGAACCGGGGAGCTGTTTTTT,CASSLSGSGTGELFF
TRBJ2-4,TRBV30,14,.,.,TGTGCCTGGGGCGCCCTCTTGGCCAAAAACATTCAGTACTTC,CAWGALLAKNIQYF
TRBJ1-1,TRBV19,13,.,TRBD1,TGTGCCAGCCTTGACAGGGCGAACACTGAAGCTTTCTTT,CASLDRANTEAFF
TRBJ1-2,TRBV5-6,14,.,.,TGTGCCAGCAGCTCCGGGGGGTTCGTCTATGGCTACACCTTC,CASSSGGFVYGYTF
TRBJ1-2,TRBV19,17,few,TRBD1,TGTGCCAGTAGTATGCAATCCGGGACAGGGGGCATCTATGGCTACACCTTC,CASSMQSGTGGIYGYTF
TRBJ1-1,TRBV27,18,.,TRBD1,TGTGCCAGCAGTTTATCGTGGGCAGGGGGCGTTCGGAAGACTGAAGCTTTCTTT,CASSLSWAGGVRKTEAFF
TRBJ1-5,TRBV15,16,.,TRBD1,TGTGCCACCAGCAGGGGCGACAGGGGGGCCAATCAGCCCCAGCATTTT,CATSRGDRGANQPQHF
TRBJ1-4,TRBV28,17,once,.,TGTGCCAGCAGTCCCCCTCGGGACCCGGGGTTGATTGAAAAACTGTTTTTT,CASSPPRDPGLIEKLFF
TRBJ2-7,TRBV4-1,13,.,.,TGCGCCAGCAGCCATACACAGGGCTACGAGCAGTACTTC,CASSHTQGYEQYF
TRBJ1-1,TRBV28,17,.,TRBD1,TGTGCCAGCAGTCGGCCAGGACAGGGGGCCATGAACACTGAAGCTTTCTTT,CASSRPGQGAMNTEAFF
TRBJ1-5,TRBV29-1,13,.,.,TGCAGCGTTGGAGGAGCTCGGAATCAGCCCCAGCATTTT,CSVGGARNQPQHF
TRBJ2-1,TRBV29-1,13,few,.,TGCAGCGCCCGAAGATCTACCCACAATGAGCAGTTCTTC,CSARRSTHNEQFF
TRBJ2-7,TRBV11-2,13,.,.,TGTGCCAGCAGCTCGCAATGGGGGTACGAGCAGTACTTC,CASSSQWGYEQYF
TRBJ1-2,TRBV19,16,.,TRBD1,TGTGCCAGTAGGAAGGGACAGCTATTTCCTAACTATGGCTACACCTTC,CASRKGQLFPNYGYTF
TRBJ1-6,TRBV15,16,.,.,TGTGCCACCAGCAGAGATCAGGCGGCAGGGGATTCACCCCTCCACTTT,CATSRDQAAGDSPLHF
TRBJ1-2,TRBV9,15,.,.,TGTGCCAGCAGCCACCCTAGGGACAAGAACTATGGCTACACCTTC,CASSHPRDKNYGYTF
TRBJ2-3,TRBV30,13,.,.,TGTGCCTGGAGTTTTGAGGAAACAGATACGCAGTATTTT,CAWSFEETDTQYF
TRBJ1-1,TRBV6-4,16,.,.,TGTGCCAGCCGATTCCTTTGGGGGGGAGGGCGGACTGAAGCTTTCTTT,CASRFLWGGGRTEAFF
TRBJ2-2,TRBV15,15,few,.,TGTGCCACCAGCAGAGATGAGGCGAACACCGGGGAGCTGTTTTTT,CATSRDEANTGELFF
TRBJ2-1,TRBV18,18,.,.,TGTGCCAGCTCACCAAGCCTAACGATGGGGGTTTCCTACAATGAGCAGTTCTTC,CASSPSLTMGVSYNEQFF
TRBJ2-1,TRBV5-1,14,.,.,TGCGCCAGCACAAAGGGGGGCTCCTACAATGAGCAGTTCTTC,CASTKGGSYNEQFF
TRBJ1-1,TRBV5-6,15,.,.,TGTGCCAGCAGCTTGGTTCCCCTAAGGGGCACTGAAGCTTTCTTT,CASSLVPLRGTEAFF
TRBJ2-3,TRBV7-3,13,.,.,TGTGCCAGCAGCTTACAACGGGCAGATACGCAGTATTTT,CASSLQRADTQYF